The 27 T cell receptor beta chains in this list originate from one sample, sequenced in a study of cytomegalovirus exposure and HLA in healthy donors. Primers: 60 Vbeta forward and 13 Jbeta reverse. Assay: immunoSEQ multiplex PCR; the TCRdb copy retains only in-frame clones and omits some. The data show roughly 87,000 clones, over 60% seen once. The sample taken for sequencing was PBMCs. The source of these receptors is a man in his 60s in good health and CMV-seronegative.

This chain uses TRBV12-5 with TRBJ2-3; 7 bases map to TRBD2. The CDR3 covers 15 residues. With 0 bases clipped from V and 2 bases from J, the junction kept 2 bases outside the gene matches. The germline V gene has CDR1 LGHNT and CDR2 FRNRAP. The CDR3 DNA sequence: TGTGCTAGTGGTTTGGTAGCGGGGTACACAGATACGCAGTATTTT. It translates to CASGLVAGYTDTQYF.

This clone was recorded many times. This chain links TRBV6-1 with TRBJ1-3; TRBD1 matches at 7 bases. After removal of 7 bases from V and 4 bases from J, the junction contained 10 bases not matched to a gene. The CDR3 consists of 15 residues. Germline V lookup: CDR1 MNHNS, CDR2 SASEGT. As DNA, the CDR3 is TGTGCCAGCATATCGAGGGGGCTGGGAGGAAACACCATATATTTT. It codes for CASISRGLGGNTIYF.

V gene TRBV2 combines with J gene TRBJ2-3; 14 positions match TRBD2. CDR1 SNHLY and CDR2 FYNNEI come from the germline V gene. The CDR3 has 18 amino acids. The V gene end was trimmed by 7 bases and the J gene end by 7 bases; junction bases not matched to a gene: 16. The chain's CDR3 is CASKGARETSGGANTQYF. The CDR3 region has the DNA TGTGCCAGCAAAGGTGCCAGGGAGACTAGCGGGGGGGCAAATACGCAGTATTTT.

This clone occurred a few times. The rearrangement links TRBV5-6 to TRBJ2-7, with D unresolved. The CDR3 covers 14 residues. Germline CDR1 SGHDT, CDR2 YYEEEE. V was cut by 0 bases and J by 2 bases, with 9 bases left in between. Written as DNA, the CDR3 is TGTGCCAGCAGCTTGGCAGGCAGCACCTACGAGCAGTACTTC. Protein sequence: CASSLAGSTYEQYF.

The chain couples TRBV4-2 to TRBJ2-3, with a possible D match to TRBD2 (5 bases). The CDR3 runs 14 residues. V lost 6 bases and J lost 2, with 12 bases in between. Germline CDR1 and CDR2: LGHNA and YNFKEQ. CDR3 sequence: CASRALGDTDTQYF. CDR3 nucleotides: TGTGCCAGCAGAGCGTTGGGAGACACAGATACGCAGTATTTT.

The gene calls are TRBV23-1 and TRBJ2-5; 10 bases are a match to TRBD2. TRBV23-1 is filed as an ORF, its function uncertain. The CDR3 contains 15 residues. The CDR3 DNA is TGCTCAAGTCGGTTTAGCGGGGGGCACCAAGAGACCCAGTACTTC. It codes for CSSRFSGGHQETQYF.

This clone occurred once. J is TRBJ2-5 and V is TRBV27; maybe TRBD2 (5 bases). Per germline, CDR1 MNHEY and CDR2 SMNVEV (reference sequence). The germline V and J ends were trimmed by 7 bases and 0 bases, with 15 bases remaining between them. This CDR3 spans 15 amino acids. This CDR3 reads CASTETLTNQETQYF. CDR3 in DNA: TGTGCCAGCACCGAGACACTGACTAACCAAGAGACCCAGTACTTC.

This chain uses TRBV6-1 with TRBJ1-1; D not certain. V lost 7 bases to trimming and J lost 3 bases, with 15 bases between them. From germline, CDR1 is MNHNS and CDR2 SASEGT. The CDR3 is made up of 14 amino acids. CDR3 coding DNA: TGTGCCAGCACCCCTCGACGGGAACACACTGAAGCTTTCTTT. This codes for CASTPRREHTEAFF.

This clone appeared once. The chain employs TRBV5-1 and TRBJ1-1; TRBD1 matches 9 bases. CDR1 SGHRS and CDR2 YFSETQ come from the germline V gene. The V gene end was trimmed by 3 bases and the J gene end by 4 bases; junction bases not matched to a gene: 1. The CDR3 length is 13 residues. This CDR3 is CASSWTGVTEAFF. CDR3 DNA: TGCGCCAGCAGCTGGACAGGGGTCACTGAAGCTTTCTTT.

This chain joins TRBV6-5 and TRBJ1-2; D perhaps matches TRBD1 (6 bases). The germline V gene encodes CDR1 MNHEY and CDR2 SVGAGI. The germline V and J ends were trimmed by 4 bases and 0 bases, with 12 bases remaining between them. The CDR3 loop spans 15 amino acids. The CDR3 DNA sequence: TGTGCCAGCAGTTCCGGACAGCATACTAACTATGGCTACACCTTC. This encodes CASSSGQHTNYGYTF.

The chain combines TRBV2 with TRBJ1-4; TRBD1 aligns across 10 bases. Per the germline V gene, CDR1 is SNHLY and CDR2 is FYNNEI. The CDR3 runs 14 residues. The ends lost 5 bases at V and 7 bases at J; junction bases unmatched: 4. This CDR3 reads CASSPDRGIEKLFF. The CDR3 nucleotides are TGTGCCAGCAGTCCGGACAGGGGGATTGAAAAACTGTTTTTT.

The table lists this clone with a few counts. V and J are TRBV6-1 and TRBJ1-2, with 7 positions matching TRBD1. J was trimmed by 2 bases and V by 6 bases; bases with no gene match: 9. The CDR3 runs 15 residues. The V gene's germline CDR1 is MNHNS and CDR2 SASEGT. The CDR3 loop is CASRTDLTGNYGYTF. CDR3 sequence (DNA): TGTGCCAGCAGGACCGATCTGACAGGGAACTATGGCTACACCTTC.

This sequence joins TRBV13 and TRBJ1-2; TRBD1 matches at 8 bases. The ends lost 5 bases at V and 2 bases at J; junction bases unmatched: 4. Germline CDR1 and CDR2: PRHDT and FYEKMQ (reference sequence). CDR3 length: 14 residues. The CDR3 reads CASSGRTGNYGYTF. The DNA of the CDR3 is TGTGCCAGCAGCGGCCGGACAGGGAACTATGGCTACACCTTC.

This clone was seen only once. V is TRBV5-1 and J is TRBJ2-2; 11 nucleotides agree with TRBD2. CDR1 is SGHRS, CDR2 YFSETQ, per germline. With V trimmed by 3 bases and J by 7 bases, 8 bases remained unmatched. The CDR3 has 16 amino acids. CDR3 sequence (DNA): TGCGCCAGCAGCTCGGACCTAGCGGGAGGTAGCGGGGAGCTGTTTTTT. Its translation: CASSSDLAGGSGELFF.

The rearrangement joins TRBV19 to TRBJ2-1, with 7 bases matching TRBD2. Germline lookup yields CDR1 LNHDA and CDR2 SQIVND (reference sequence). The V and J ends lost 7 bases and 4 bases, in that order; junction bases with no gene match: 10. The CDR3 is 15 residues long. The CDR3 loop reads CASTPRGEWYNEQFF. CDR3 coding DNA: TGTGCCAGTACCCCACGGGGGGAATGGTACAATGAGCAGTTCTTC.

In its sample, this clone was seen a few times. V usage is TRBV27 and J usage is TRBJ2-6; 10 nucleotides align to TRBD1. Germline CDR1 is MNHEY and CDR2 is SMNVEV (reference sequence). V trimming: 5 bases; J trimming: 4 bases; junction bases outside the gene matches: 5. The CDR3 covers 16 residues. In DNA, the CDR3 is TGTGCCAGCAGTCGACAGGGGGCGGAAGGGGCCAACGTCCTGACTTTC. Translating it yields CASSRQGAEGANVLTF.

Written as DNA, the CDR3 is TGTGCCAGCAGTTACGGTGCGAATCAGCCCCAGCATTTT. Its translation: CASSYGANQPQHF. The chain has TRBV6-6 and TRBJ1-5; D gene unclear. Trimming removed 2 bases at V and 4 bases at J, with 6 bases between. The germline V gene encodes CDR1 MNHNY and CDR2 SVGAGI (reference sequence). This CDR3 region has 13 residues.

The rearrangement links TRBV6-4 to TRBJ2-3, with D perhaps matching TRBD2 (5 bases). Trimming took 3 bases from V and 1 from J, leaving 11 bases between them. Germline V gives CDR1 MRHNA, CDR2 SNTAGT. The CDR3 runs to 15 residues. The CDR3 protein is CASSDGTSGTDTQYF. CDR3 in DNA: TGTGCCAGCAGTGATGGAACTAGTGGCACAGATACGCAGTATTTT.

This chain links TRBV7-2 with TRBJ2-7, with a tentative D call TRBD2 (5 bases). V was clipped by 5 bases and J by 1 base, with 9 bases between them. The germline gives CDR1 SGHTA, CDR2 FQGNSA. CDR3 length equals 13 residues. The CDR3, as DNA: TGTGCCAGCAGCGGTGGCGGGTCCTACGAGCAGTACTTC. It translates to CASSGGGSYEQYF.

The CDR3 sequence is CASSREGTEAFF. CDR3 nucleotides: TGCGCCAGCAGCCGGGAGGGAACTGAAGCTTTCTTT. The chain is built from TRBV5-1 and TRBJ1-1; no clear D gene. Trimming left V 4 bases short and J 5 bases short, with 9 bases between. The CDR3 covers 12 residues. The germline V gene encodes CDR1 SGHRS and CDR2 YFSETQ. Together with reference TRBV5-1 and TRBJ1-1, the CDR3 gives the full variable domain: KAGVTQTPRYLIKTRGQQVTLSCSPISGHRSVSWYQQTPGQGLQFLFEYFSETQRNKGNFPGRFSGRQFSNSRSEMNVSTLELGDSALYLCASSREGTEAFFGQGTRLTVV.

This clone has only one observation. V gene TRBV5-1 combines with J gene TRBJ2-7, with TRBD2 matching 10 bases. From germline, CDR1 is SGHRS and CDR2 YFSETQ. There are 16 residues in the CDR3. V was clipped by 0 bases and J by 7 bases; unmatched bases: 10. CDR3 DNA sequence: TGCGCCAGCAGCTTGGTGAAAGCGGGGGGGCGGGAGGAGCAGTACTTC. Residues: CASSLVKAGGREEQYF. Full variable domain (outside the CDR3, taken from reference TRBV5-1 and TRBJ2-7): KAGVTQTPRYLIKTRGQQVTLSCSPISGHRSVSWYQQTPGQGLQFLFEYFSETQRNKGNFPGRFSGRQFSNSRSEMNVSTLELGDSALYLCASSLVKAGGREEQYFGPGTRLTVT.

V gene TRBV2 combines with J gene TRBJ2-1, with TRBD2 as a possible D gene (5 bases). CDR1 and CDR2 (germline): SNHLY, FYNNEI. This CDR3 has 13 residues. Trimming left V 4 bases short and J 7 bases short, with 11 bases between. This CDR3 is CASSAMDWNEQFF. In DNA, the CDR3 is TGTGCCAGCAGTGCCATGGACTGGAATGAGCAGTTCTTC.

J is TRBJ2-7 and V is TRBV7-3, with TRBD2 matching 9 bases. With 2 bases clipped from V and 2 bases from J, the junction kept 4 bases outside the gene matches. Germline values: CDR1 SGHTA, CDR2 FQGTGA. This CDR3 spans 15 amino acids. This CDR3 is CASSLLGGGAYEQYF. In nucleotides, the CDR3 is TGTGCCAGCAGCTTACTTGGCGGGGGGGCCTACGAGCAGTACTTC. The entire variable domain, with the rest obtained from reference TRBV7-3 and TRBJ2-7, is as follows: GAGVSQTPSNKVTEKGKYVELRCDPISGHTALYWYRQSLGQGPEFLIYFQGTGAADDSGLPNDRFFAVRPEGSVSTLKIQRTERGDSAVYLCASSLLGGGAYEQYFGPGTRLTVT.

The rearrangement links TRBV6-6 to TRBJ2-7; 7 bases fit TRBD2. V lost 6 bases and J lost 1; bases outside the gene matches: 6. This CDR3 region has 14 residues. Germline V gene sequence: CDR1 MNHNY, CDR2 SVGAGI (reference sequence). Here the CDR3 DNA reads TGTGCCAGCAGCCCCCAGCGGGAATCCTACGAGCAGTACTTC. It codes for CASSPQRESYEQYF.

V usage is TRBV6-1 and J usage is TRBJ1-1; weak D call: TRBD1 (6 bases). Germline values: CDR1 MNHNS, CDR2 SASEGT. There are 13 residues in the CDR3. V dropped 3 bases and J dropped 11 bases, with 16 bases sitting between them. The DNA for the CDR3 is TGTGCCAGCAGTGAGTCGGGGGGCTCTATGGCTTTCTTT. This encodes CASSESGGSMAFF.

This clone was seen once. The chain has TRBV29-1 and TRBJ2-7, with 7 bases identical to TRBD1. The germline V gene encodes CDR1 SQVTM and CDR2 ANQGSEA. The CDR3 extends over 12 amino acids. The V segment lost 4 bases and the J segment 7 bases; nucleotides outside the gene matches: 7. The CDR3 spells CSVAGTVGEQYF. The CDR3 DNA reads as TGCAGCGTTGCTGGGACAGTAGGTGAGCAGTACTTC.

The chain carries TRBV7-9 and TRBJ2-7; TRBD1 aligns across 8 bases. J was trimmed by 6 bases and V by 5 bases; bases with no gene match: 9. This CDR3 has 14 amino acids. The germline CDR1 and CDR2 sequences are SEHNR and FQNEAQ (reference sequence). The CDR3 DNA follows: TGTGCCAGCAGCCACCCGGGACAGGCGTCCGAGCAGTACTTC. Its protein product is CASSHPGQASEQYF.